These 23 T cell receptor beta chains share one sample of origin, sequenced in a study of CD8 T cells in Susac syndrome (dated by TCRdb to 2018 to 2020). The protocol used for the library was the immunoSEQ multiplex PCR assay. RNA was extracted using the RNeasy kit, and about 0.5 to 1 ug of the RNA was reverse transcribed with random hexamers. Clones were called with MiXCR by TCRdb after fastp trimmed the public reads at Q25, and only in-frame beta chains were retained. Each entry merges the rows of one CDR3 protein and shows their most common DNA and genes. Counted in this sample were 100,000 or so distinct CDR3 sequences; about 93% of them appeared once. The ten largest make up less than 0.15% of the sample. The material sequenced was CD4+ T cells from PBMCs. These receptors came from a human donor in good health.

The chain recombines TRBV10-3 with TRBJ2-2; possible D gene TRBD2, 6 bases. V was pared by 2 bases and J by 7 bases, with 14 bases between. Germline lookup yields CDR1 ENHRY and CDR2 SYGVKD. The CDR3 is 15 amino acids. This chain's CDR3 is CAISERTKLGGELFF. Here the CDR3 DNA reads TGTGCCATCAGTGAGCGGACTAAGCTGGGCGGGGAGCTGTTTTTT.

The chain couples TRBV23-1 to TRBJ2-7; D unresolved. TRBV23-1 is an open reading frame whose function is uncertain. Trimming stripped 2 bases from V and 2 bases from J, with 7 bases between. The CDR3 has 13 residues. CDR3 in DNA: TGCGCCAGCAGTCAACCAGTCACCTACGAGCAGTACTTC. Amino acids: CASSQPVTYEQYF.

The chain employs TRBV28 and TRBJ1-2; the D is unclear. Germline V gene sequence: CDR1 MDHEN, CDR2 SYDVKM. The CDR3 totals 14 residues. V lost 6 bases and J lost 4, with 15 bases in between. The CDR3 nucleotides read TGTGCCAGCAGCGGCGGCAGTCGCAGCTATGGCTACACCTTC. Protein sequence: CASSGGSRSYGYTF.

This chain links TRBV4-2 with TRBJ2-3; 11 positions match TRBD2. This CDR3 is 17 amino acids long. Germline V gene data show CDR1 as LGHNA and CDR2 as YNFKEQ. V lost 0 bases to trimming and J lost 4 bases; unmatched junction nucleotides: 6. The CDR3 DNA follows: TGTGCCAGCAGCCAAGAATGGGCTAGCGGGAGGCCAGATACGCAGTATTTT. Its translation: CASSQEWASGRPDTQYF.

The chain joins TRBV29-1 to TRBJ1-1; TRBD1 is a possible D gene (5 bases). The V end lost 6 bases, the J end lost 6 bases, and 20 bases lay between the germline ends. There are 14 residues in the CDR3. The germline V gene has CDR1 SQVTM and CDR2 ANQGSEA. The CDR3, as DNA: TGCAGCGTGATGAAGGATCAGGGAACCCCTGAAGCTTTCTTT. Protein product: CSVMKDQGTPEAFF.

The CDR3 region has the DNA TGTGCCAGCAGTCTAACTTTAGCCGAAAACACCATATATTTT. Translated, it gives CASSLTLAENTIYF. This chain uses TRBV12-3 or TRBV12-4 with TRBJ1-3; no reliable D call. The length of the CDR3 is 14 residues. The V end lost 5 bases, the J end lost 6 bases, and 14 bases lay between the germline ends.

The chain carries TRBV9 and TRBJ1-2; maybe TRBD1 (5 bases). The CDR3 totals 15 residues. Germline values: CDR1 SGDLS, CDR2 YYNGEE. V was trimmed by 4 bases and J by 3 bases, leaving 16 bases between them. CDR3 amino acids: CASSPGIGGDYGYTF. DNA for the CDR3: TGTGCCAGCAGCCCAGGCATCGGAGGGGACTATGGCTACACCTTC.

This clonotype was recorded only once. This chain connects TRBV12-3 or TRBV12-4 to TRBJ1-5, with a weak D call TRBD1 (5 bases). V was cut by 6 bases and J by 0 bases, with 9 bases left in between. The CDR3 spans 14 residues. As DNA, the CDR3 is TGTGCCAGCAGAGGGACGTCTAGCAATCAGCCCCAGCATTTT. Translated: CASRGTSSNQPQHF.

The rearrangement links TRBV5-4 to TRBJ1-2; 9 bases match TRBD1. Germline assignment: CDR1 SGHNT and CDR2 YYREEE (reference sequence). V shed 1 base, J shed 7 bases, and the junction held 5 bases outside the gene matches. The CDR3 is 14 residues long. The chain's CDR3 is CASSLTGTGFGYTF. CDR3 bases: TGTGCCAGCAGCTTGACCGGGACAGGGTTTGGCTACACCTTC.

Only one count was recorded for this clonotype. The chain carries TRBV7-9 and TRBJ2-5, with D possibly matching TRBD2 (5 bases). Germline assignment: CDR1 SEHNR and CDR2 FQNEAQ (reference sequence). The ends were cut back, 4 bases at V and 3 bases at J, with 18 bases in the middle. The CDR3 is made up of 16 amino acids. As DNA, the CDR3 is TGTGCCAGCAGCTCTAGAACGGGAAATCGAGAAGAGACCCAGTACTTC. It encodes CASSSRTGNREETQYF.

The CDR3 sequence: CASNDMISYEQYF. The CDR3 nucleotides read TGCGCCAGCAATGATATGATCTCCTACGAGCAGTACTTC. V is TRBV5-1 and J is TRBJ2-7, with D uncertain. The CDR3 is 13 residues long. Trimming shortened V by 6 bases and J by 0 bases, and 10 bases separated the two germline ends. The germline CDR1 and CDR2 sequences are SGHRS and YFSETQ.

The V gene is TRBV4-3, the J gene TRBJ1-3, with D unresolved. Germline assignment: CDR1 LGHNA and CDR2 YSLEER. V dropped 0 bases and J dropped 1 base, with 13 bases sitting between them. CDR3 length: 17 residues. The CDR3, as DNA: TGCGCCAGCAGCCAAGAGGGTGGTGCAGGATCTGGAAACACCATATATTTT. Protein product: CASSQEGGAGSGNTIYF.

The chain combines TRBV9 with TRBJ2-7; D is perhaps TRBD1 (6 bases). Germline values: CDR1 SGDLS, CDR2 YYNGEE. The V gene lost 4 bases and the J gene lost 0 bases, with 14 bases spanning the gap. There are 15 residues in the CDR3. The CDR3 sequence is CASSPNPDSSYEQYF. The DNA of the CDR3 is TGTGCCAGCAGCCCGAACCCGGACAGCTCCTACGAGCAGTACTTC. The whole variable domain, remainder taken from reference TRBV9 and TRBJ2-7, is DSGVTQTPKHLITATGQRVTLRCSPRSGDLSVYWYQQSLDQGLQFLIQYYNGEERAKGNILERFSAQQFPDLHSELNLSSLELGDSALYFCASSPNPDSSYEQYFGPGTRLTVT.

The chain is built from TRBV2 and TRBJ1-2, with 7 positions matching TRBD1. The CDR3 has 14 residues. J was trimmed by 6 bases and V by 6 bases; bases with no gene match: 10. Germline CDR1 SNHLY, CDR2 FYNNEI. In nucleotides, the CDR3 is TGTGCCAGCAGCGTCGACAGGGACTTGGATGGCTACACCTTC. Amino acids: CASSVDRDLDGYTF. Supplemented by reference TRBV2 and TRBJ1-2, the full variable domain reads EPEVTQTPSHQVTQMGQEVILRCVPISNHLYFYWYRQILGQKVEFLVSFYNNEISEKSEIFDDQFSVERPDGSNFTLKIRSTKLEDSAMYFCASSVDRDLDGYTFGSGTRLTVV.

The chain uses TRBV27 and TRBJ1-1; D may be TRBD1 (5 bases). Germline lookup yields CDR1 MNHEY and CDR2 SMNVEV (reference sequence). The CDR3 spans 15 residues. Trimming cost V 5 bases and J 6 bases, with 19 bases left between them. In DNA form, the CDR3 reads TGTGCCAGCAGTGCCCCCCTGGGGGGTGTAGCTGAAGCTTTCTTT. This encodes CASSAPLGGVAEAFF.

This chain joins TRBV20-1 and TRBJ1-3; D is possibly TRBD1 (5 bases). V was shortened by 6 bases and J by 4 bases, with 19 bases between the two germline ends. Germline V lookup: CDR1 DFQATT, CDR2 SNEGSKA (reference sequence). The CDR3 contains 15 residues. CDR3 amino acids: CSARAPQGTGNTIYF. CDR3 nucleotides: TGCAGTGCGCGGGCCCCTCAGGGAACCGGAAACACCATATATTTT.

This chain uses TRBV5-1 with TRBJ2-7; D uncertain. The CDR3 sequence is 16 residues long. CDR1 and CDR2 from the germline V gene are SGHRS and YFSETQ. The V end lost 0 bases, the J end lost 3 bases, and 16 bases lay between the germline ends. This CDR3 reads CASSLEPRQARYEQYF. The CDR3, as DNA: TGCGCCAGCAGCTTGGAACCGCGCCAGGCCCGCTACGAGCAGTACTTC.

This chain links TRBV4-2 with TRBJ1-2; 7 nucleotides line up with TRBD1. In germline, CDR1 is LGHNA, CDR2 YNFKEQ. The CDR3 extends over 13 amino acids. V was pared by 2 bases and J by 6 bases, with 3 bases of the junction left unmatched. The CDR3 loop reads CASSQTRGDGYTF. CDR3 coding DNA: TGTGCCAGCAGCCAAACCAGGGGGGATGGCTACACCTTC.

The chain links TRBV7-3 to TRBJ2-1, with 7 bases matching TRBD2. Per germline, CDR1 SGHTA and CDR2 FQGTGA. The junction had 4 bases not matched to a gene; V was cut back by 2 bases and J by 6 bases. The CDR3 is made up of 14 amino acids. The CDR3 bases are TGTGCCAGCAGCTTAGCGGGAGTGGGCAATGAGCAGTTCTTC. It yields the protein CASSLAGVGNEQFF. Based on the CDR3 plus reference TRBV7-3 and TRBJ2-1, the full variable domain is GAGVSQTPSNKVTEKGKYVELRCDPISGHTALYWYRQSLGQGPEFLIYFQGTGAADDSGLPNDRFFAVRPEGSVSTLKIQRTERGDSAVYLCASSLAGVGNEQFFGPGTRLTVL.

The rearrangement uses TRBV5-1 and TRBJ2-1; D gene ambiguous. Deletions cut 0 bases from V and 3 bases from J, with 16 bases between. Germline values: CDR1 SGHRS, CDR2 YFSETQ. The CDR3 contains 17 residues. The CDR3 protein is CASSLERSRSLYNEQFF. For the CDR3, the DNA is TGCGCCAGCAGCTTGGAGCGAAGTAGGTCCCTCTACAATGAGCAGTTCTTC.

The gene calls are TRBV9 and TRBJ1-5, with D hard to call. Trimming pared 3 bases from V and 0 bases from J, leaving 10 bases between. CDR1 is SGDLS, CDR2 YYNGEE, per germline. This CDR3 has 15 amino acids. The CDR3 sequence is CASSAPGSSNQPQHF. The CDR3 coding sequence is TGTGCCAGCAGCGCCCCGGGGTCTAGCAATCAGCCCCAGCATTTT.

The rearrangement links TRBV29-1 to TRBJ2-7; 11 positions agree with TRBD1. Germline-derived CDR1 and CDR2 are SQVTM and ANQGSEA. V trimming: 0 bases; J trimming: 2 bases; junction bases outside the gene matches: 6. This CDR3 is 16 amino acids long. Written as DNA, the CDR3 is TGCAGCGTTGAAGATAGCAGGACAGGGGGCCCCTACGAGCAGTACTTC. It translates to CSVEDSRTGGPYEQYF.

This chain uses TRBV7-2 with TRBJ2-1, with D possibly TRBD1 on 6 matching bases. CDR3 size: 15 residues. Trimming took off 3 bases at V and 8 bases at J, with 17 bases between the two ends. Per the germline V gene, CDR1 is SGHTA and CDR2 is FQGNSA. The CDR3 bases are TGTGCCAGCAGCTTCCAGGGGCCGCCGGACCATGAGCAGTTCTTC. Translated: CASSFQGPPDHEQFF.